This T cell receptor beta chain was captured by sequencing in a study of blood T cells in healthy people across ages. This CDR3 is built from 13 residues. V lost 0 bases and J lost 8, with 11 bases in between. The germline CDR1 and CDR2 sequences are LGHDT and YNNKEL (reference sequence). Findings and limits, study-wide: Correlation between TCR beta diversity and naive T cell percentage was strong. Unsorted PBMCs prevented conclusive naive versus antigen-experienced comparison.

Isolating PBMCs gave at least 6 million of these cells per sample. A second about 7 to 12 cycle PCR used barcoded and J-beta primers. TCRdb analysed the 5' RACE reads with MiXCR anew, one entry per CDR3 protein. The sample consists of hundreds of thousands of distinct CDR3 sequences, around 48% of them appearing once. Concerning this clonotype itself: Antigen specificity is unknown.

J is TRBJ2-7 and V is TRBV3-1; D is ambiguous. Sequencing input: blood. The source is a woman in her fifties or sixties in good health. Written as DNA, the CDR3 is TGTGCCAGCAGCCAAGATCCGAGGATTAAGCAGTACTTC. Its translation is CASSQDPRIKQYF.